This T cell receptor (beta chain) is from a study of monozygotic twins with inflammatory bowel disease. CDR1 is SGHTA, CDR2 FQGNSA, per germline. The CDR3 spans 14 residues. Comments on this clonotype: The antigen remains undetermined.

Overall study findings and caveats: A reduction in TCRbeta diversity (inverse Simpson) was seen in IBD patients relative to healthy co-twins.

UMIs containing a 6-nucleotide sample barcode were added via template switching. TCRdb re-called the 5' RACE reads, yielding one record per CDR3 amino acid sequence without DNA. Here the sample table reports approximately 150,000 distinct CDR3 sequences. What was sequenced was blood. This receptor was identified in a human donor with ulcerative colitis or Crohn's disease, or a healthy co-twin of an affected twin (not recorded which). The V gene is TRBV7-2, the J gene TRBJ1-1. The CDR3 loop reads CASRPVLGDTEAFF.